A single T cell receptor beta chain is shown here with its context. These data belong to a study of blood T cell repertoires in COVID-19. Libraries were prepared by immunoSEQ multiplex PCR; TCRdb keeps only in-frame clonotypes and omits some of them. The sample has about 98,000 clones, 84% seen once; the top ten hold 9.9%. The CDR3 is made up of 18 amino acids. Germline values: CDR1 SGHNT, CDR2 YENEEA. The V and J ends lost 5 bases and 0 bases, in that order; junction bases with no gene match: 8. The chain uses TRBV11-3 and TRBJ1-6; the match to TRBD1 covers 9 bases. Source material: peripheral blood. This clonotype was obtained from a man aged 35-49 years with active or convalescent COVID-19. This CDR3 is CASSLQGAWGSYNSPLHF. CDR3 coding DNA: TGTGCCAGCAGCCTACAGGGGGCATGGGGCTCCTATAATTCACCCCTCCACTTT.